This T cell receptor (beta chain) is from a study of regulatory T cells in long-lasting Graves disease. Arm-PCR of CDR3 regions and iRepertoire HTBI primers were used to build TCR beta libraries. TCRdb recomputed calls from the multiplex PCR reads with MiXCR, one row per CDR3 protein. The sample holds hundreds of thousands of distinct CDR3 sequences, roughly 14% seen once. The CDR3 spans 14 residues. Trimming removed 4 bases from V and 2 bases from J, with 10 bases in between. CDR1 is LGHDT and CDR2 is YNNKEL in the germline V gene (reference sequence). The time point: newly diagnosed GD, antithyroid drugs for less than 3 months. RNA isolated from PBMCs was used to make the TCR library. EDTA tubes received around 9 milliliters of collected peripheral blood. These same records also appear under a second study, on T cells in Graves' hyperthyroidism and ophthalmopathy. Per that paper: When the TCR CDR3 underwent first-round RT-PCR, the HTBI primer set was used.

The chain recombines TRBV3-1 with TRBJ2-3; TRBD2 is a possible D gene (6 bases). The receptor was derived from a man aged 25-40 years with Graves disease. The sequences come from peripheral blood mononuclear cells (PBMCs), collected at new diagnosis, from a patient treated with antithyroid drugs. The CDR3 DNA reads as TGTGCCAGCAGCCCGGAACTAGCCACAGATACGCAGTATTTT. Protein sequence: CASSPELATDTQYF.